This T cell receptor (beta chain) was identified in a study of identical twins. CDR3 size: 12 residues. Germline CDR1 is LGHNA and CDR2 is YSLEER. V shed 4 bases and J shed 7 bases, with 8 bases lying between them. Regarding the study as a whole: Reduced insertions were recorded for abundant cord blood beta clonotypes, with no such pattern in memory repertoires.

This clonotype has ten or more counts. The antigen is undetermined. Through template switching, a universal primer site was introduced, and the cDNA contained unique molecular identifiers. MiXCR, applied by TCRdb to the 5' RACE reads, yields one record per CDR3 protein. The table lists about 220,000 distinct CDR3 sequences, under 10% of them singletons. These data were also reused for a study on yellow fever vaccine responses in identical twins.

The rearrangement uses TRBV4-3 and TRBJ2-1; D uncertain. What was sequenced was memory (CD45RO+) T cells sorted from blood. This clonotype was sampled from a woman between 18 and 29 years old in good health. The CDR3 DNA follows: TGCGCCAGCAGCCTTCAGGAAAATGAGCAGTTCTTC. This translates into CASSLQENEQFF.